This record concerns one T cell receptor (beta chain) sequence. Just one base apart from a much larger clone, this may be a read error. No conserved phenylalanine or tryptophan ends this CDR3, so it is likely a read error. The sample originates from a study of molecular identifiers for immune sequencing clone quantification. V trimming: 4 bases; J trimming: 3 bases; junction bases outside the gene matches: 8. From germline, CDR1 is SGHVS and CDR2 FNYEAQ. The CDR3 contains 15 residues. TCRdb fed the PCR reads into MiXCR, producing one record per CDR3 protein. The data hold 35,000 or so distinct CDR3 sequences, with about 20% observed a single time.

Sequences were obtained from naive CD8+ T cells from blood, with Jurkat cell RNA spiked in. Subset given: FACS-sorted CD8+CD4-CCR7+CD45RA+ naive T cells. This chain uses TRBV7-6 with TRBJ2-7; 8 nucleotides line up with TRBD2. The sequence was obtained from a human donor in good health. Some libraries in this study had Jurkat cell RNA spiked in. CDR3 in DNA: TGTGCCAGCAGCTATGGACTAGCTTCGGTCTACGAGCAGTACCTC. The encoded protein is CASSYGLASVYEQYL.